The source of this TCR beta chain is a study of T-cell reconstitution after alpha-beta-depleted transplantation in children. A word on this clonotype: The antigen is unknown.

A TCRbeta library incorporating unique molecular identifiers was prepared. TCRdb called the PCR reads again in MiXCR, with one record for every CDR3 protein. The table shows around 580,000 distinct CDR3 sequences, with about a quarter occurring only once. General observations from the study: Surviving recipient T cells and intrathymic progenitors accounted for some patients' high TCRbeta diversity at day 60. As was reported, about two months after transplant, alpha-beta T cells came from several hundred expanded graft clones.

This specimen was PBMCs, taken before TCRalphabeta/CD19-depleted stem cell transplant. The receptor was derived from a boy younger than two with Wiskott-Aldrich syndrome, due to receive a stem cell transplant.

The CDR3 is CASSLWGGKPHEQYF. The CDR3 DNA reads as TGTGCCAGCAGCTTATGGGGTGGGAAACCCCACGAGCAGTACTTC. The rearrangement joins TRBV7-3 to TRBJ2-7, with D unresolved. This CDR3 has 15 residues. Germline V gene lookup returns CDR1 SGHTA and CDR2 FQGTGA. V was shortened by 2 bases and J by 5 bases, with 16 bases between the two germline ends. Looking up the rest from reference TRBV7-3 and TRBJ2-7 gives the full variable domain: GAGVSQTPSNKVTEKGKYVELRCDPISGHTALYWYRQSLGQGPEFLIYFQGTGAADDSGLPNDRFFAVRPEGSVSTLKIQRTERGDSAVYLCASSLWGGKPHEQYFGPGTRLTVT.